This passage covers 4 T cell receptor beta chains from one sample sequenced in a study of regulatory T cells in long-lasting Graves disease (dated by TCRdb to the early 2020s). The time point label on this specimen signifies: newly diagnosed GD, antithyroid drugs for less than 3 months. For both TCR sequencing and RNA sequencing, RNA was extracted from PBMCs using TRIzol. Library creation used multiplex PCR. TCRdb lists the instrument as Illumina HiSeq 4000. CDR3 regions were amplified by Arm-PCR with iRepertoire HTBI primers to construct TCR beta libraries. In-frame beta chains were kept once TCRdb had trimmed the public reads at Q25 with fastp and called clones with MiXCR. A single entry per CDR3 protein holds the most common genes and DNA from its merged rows. The sample includes about 460,000 distinct CDR3 sequences, with around 13% observed a single time. The top ten hold roughly 15% of the sample.

This sample also appeared in a second study, on T cells in Graves' hyperthyroidism and ophthalmopathy.

Source: peripheral blood mononuclear cells (PBMCs), taken at new diagnosis, from a patient treated with antithyroid drugs. These receptors originate from a woman aged 50 to 60 with Graves disease. Donor details come from another sample of the same person, matched by shared clones.

This clonotype has only a few counts. The rearrangement uses TRBV5-1 and TRBJ2-7; tentative D call: TRBD1 (6 bases). The CDR3 totals 16 residues. V gave up 5 bases and J gave up 3 bases, with 21 bases separating them. Germline loops: CDR1 SGHRS, CDR2 YFSETQ. The CDR3 reads CASRLATLQGNYEQYF. The CDR3 coding sequence is TGCGCCAGCAGGCTGGCCACTTTACAGGGTAACTACGAGCAGTACTTC. The full variable domain, completed using reference TRBV5-1 and TRBJ2-7, is KAGVTQTPRYLIKTRGQQVTLSCSPISGHRSVSWYQQTPGQGLQFLFEYFSETQRNKGNFPGRFSGRQFSNSRSEMNVSTLELGDSALYLCASRLATLQGNYEQYFGPGTRLTVT.

This chain joins TRBV19 and TRBJ1-5; D remains unclear. This CDR3 contains 13 residues. Germline assignment: CDR1 LNHDA and CDR2 SQIVND (reference sequence). V was pared by 5 bases and J by 7 bases, with 12 bases between. CDR3 loop: CASSSVESQPQHF. CDR3 DNA: TGTGCCAGTAGTTCGGTGGAATCCCAGCCCCAGCATTTT.

This clonotype occurred many times. This chain connects TRBV3-1 to TRBJ2-2; D is uncertain. The CDR3 loop spans 15 amino acids. Trimming took 3 bases from V and 2 from J, leaving 10 bases between them. Germline CDR1 LGHDT, CDR2 YNNKEL (reference sequence). Here the CDR3 DNA reads TGTGCCAGCAGCCAGAGACTGACTAACACCGGGGAGCTGTTTTTT. It specifies CASSQRLTNTGELFF. Filled out from reference TRBV3-1 and TRBJ2-2, the complete variable domain reads DTAVSQTPKYLVTQMGNDKSIKCEQNLGHDTMYWYKQDSKKFLKIMFSYNNKELIINETVPNRFSPKSPDKAHLNLHINSLELGDSAVYFCASSQRLTNTGELFFGEGSRLTVL.

Many counts were recorded for this clonotype. The chain joins TRBV7-6 to TRBJ2-7; 12 bases line up with TRBD1. This CDR3 region has 16 residues. Germline assignment: CDR1 SGHVS and CDR2 FNYEAQ. V dropped 5 bases and J dropped 6; count of bases not matched to a gene: 11. The CDR3 nucleotides read TGTGCCAGCAGCGAGAGATCGGGACAGGGGGCGCGCGAGCAGTACTTC. Translation: CASSERSGQGAREQYF. The whole variable domain, remainder taken from reference TRBV7-6 and TRBJ2-7, is GAGVSQSPRYKVTKRGQDVALRCDPISGHVSLYWYRQALGQGPEFLTYFNYEAQQDKSGLPNDRFSAERPEGSISTLTIQRTEQRDSAMYRCASSERSGQGAREQYFGPGTRLTVT.